This TCR beta chain was obtained from a study of T cell repertoires in cytomegalovirus infection. General study points: Dominating the ex vivo response were HLA-C-restricted CMV-specific TCR beta clonotypes.

TCRdb re-called the reads through MiXCR, storing one row per CDR3 protein. The repertoire consists of approximately 260,000 distinct CDR3 sequences, with less than 25% occurring once and the leading ten covering around 20%. The CDR3 is 17 amino acids. Germline values: CDR1 SGHTA, CDR2 FQGNSA. V dropped 4 bases and J dropped 4; count of bases not matched to a gene: 13. This clonotype was found many times. What it binds is not known. The sample in question was cultured PBMCs, obtained from culture after CMV antigen stimulation. This sequence originates from a human donor in good health (CMV status not recorded). Some clones in this sample may be carry-over from other donors' samples. The V and J genes are TRBV7-2 and TRBJ2-3, with TRBD2 matching over 8 bases. CDR3 loop: CASSSPAGSGISDTQYF. The CDR3 DNA follows: TGTGCCAGCAGCTCGCCCGCTGGTAGCGGGATTTCAGATACGCAGTATTTT.